Below are 10 T cell receptor beta chains sequenced from a single sample in a study of blood T cell repertoires in COVID-19 (TCRdb year 2020). To prepare the library, the immunoSEQ multiplex PCR assay was applied. What TCRdb holds here is the immuneACCESS table cut down to in-frame rearrangements. Part of the clones is not present; checked against another copy, under half of the missing clones reflect an unresolved V gene, and the others are unexplained. Counted in this sample were roughly 400,000 clones; approximately 90% of them appeared once. The top ten constitute approximately 1.5% of the sample. The sequenced sample was PBMCs or T cells enriched from blood (not recorded which). Receptors originate from a woman in her late teens or twenties who had been exposed to COVID-19.

The chain couples TRBV19 to TRBJ2-3; 9 nucleotides line up with TRBD2. The germline CDR1 and CDR2 sequences are LNHDA and SQIVND (reference sequence). With V trimmed by 1 base and J by 6 bases, 11 bases remained unmatched. The CDR3 length is 17 residues. The CDR3 here is CASSIVGAGGSRDTQYF. CDR3 nucleotides: TGTGCCAGTAGTATAGTAGGTGCGGGAGGGTCCCGGGATACGCAGTATTTT.

CDR3 amino acids: CASSGGTANSPLHF. DNA for the CDR3: TGTGCCAGTAGTGGGGGGACAGCTAATTCACCCCTCCACTTT. This chain links TRBV19 with TRBJ1-6; TRBD1 agrees at 7 bases. V lost 5 bases to trimming and J lost 6 bases; unmatched junction nucleotides: 4. CDR1 LNHDA and CDR2 SQIVND come from the germline V gene (reference sequence). The CDR3 length is 14 residues.

The chain recombines TRBV24-1 with TRBJ1-2, with 8 positions matching TRBD1. Germline V gene lookup returns CDR1 KGHDR and CDR2 SFDVKD. The junction had 6 bases not matched to a gene; V was cut back by 4 bases and J by 6 bases. CDR3 length: 14 amino acids. CDR3 nucleotides: TGTGCCACCAGTGACCCAGGGGGCGCGGATGGCTACACCTTC. This translates into CATSDPGGADGYTF.

This chain links TRBV7-2 with TRBJ1-6, with 7 bases matching TRBD1. V lost 5 bases, J lost 6 bases, and 7 bases stayed unmatched. Germline V gives CDR1 SGHTA, CDR2 FQGNSA. The CDR3 has 15 residues. The DNA of the CDR3 is TGTGCCAGCAGCCTAACAGGGGTGGGTAATTCACCCCTCCACTTT. This translates into CASSLTGVGNSPLHF.

V and J are TRBV19 and TRBJ2-7, with 8 bases that match TRBD1. The CDR3 is 14 amino acids. In germline, CDR1 is LNHDA, CDR2 SQIVND (reference sequence). V shed 4 bases, J shed 0 bases, and the junction held 2 bases outside the gene matches. Here the CDR3 reads CASSRQGLSYEQYF. CDR3 DNA: TGTGCCAGTAGTAGACAGGGGCTCTCCTACGAGCAGTACTTC.

The chain couples TRBV19 to TRBJ2-7; a weak D match, TRBD2 (11 bases). Germline loops: CDR1 LNHDA, CDR2 SQIVND (reference sequence). This CDR3 is 20 amino acids long. With 6 bases removed from V and 2 bases from J, the gap between germline ends came to 32 bases. Written as DNA, the CDR3 is TGTGCCAGTAGCCAAAGACAGGGGGCGCGTTTAGCGGGAGGGACCTACGAGCAGTACTTC. This codes for CASSQRQGARLAGGTYEQYF.

The chain is built from TRBV2 and TRBJ2-1; 7 bases agree with TRBD2. CDR3 length: 11 amino acids. Germline CDR1 reads SNHLY; CDR2 reads FYNNEI. The V gene end was trimmed by 7 bases and the J gene end by 10 bases; junction bases not matched to a gene: 4. For the CDR3, the DNA is TGTGCCAGCACCCAGGGACTAGAGCAGTTCTTC. Translated, it gives CASTQGLEQFF.

This sequence joins TRBV27 and TRBJ2-7; D may be TRBD1 (6 bases). Trimming took off 1 base at V and 7 bases at J, with 14 bases between the two ends. Germline CDR1 and CDR2: MNHEY and SMNVEV (reference sequence). CDR3 size: 14 residues. CDR3 in amino acids: CASSLLLGAGEQYF. Written as DNA, the CDR3 is TGTGCCAGCAGTTTATTGTTGGGGGCTGGGGAGCAGTACTTC.

J is TRBJ1-2 and V is TRBV11-2; D gene uncertain. The germline V gene encodes CDR1 SGHAT and CDR2 FQNNGV. The CDR3 runs to 11 residues. CDR3 sequence: CASGSEYGYTF. The CDR3 DNA is TGTGCGTCGGGATCGGAGTATGGCTACACCTTC.

The V call is TRBV29-1, the J call TRBJ2-2, with 7 bases matching TRBD1. Germline V lookup: CDR1 SQVTM, CDR2 ANQGSEA. With V trimmed by 7 bases and J by 2 bases, 7 bases remained unmatched. The length of the CDR3 is 14 residues. The DNA of the CDR3 is TGCAGCGCCTTGGGGGACAGTAACACCGGGGAGCTGTTTTTT. It specifies CSALGDSNTGELFF.